This entry lists 19 T cell receptor beta chains sequenced from one sample in a study of blood T cell repertoires in COVID-19. The protocol was immunoSEQ multiplex PCR, while the TCRdb copy is restricted to in-frame clones and leaves out a portion. The sample comprises about 240,000 clones, approximately 86% of which are singletons, and just over 7% rests with the top ten. Sequencing used peripheral blood. All receptors come from a man in his sixties who had recovered from COVID-19.

This clone came up a few times. The rearrangement joins TRBV24-1 to TRBJ1-2; 9 bases agree with TRBD1. Trimming cost V 3 bases and J 8 bases; bases outside gene matches: 12. The CDR3 has 16 amino acids. The germline V gene has CDR1 KGHDR and CDR2 SFDVKD. The CDR3 DNA follows: TGTGCCACCAGTGATCCGGGGACAGGGAATGTCGGGGGCTACACCTTC. It yields the protein CATSDPGTGNVGGYTF.

The chain has TRBV5-1 and TRBJ2-2; 8 bases match TRBD2. The CDR3 runs to 19 residues. Germline V gene lookup returns CDR1 SGHRS and CDR2 YFSETQ. With 1 base clipped from V and 3 bases from J, the junction kept 14 bases outside the gene matches. In nucleotides, the CDR3 is TGCGCCAGCAGCTTGAGTTTGGTGGGACTAGTCCGGGACACCGGGGAGCTGTTTTTT. Translated, it gives CASSLSLVGLVRDTGELFF.

This chain connects TRBV12-3 or TRBV12-4 to TRBJ2-3; D remains unclear. The CDR3 runs to 13 residues. Trimming cost V 3 bases and J 1 base, with 5 bases left between them. In DNA form, the CDR3 reads TGTGCCAGCAGTTTGGCTGGCACAGATACGCAGTATTTT. This gives the protein CASSLAGTDTQYF.

This rearrangement joins TRBV2 to TRBJ2-6; no firm D call. Trimming removed 3 bases at V and 3 bases at J, with 3 bases between. This CDR3 is built from 13 residues. CDR1 and CDR2 from the germline V gene are SNHLY and FYNNEI. The CDR3 sequence: CASSESGANVLTF. The CDR3 bases are TGTGCCAGCAGTGAGAGTGGGGCCAACGTCCTGACTTTC.

The V gene is TRBV6-4, the J gene TRBJ1-6, with a possible D match to TRBD1 (5 bases). CDR3 length equals 17 residues. Looked up from germline, CDR1 is MRHNA and CDR2 is SNTAGT. The V and J ends lost 6 bases and 1 base respectively, with 16 bases between them. CDR3 sequence (DNA): TGTGCCAGCAGAAAAGGTAGGGGCTATTCCTATAATTCACCCCTCCACTTT. The encoded protein is CASRKGRGYSYNSPLHF.

The genes are TRBV5-1 and TRBJ1-3; D gene ambiguous. CDR1 SGHRS and CDR2 YFSETQ come from the germline V gene. The CDR3 extends over 14 amino acids. Trimming pared 0 bases from V and 4 bases from J, leaving 8 bases between. Here the CDR3 reads CASSLAGFGNTIYF. The DNA of the CDR3 is TGCGCCAGCAGCTTGGCCGGGTTCGGAAACACCATATATTTT. The whole variable domain, filled in from reference TRBV5-1 and TRBJ1-3, reads KAGVTQTPRYLIKTRGQQVTLSCSPISGHRSVSWYQQTPGQGLQFLFEYFSETQRNKGNFPGRFSGRQFSNSRSEMNVSTLELGDSALYLCASSLAGFGNTIYFGEGSWLTVV.

This clone was detected only once. The chain links TRBV27 to TRBJ2-2; 15 nucleotides agree with TRBD2. Germline lookup yields CDR1 MNHEY and CDR2 SMNVEV (reference sequence). V trimming: 4 bases; J trimming: 0 bases; junction bases outside the gene matches: 9. The CDR3 has 20 residues. CDR3 loop: CASSSPTGTSGGTNTGELFF. In nucleotides, the CDR3 is TGTGCCAGCAGTTCACCAACCGGGACTAGCGGGGGGACGAACACCGGGGAGCTGTTTTTT.

CDR3 residues: CASSQGRGVRLTEAFF. The CDR3 nucleotides read TGTGCCAGCAGCCAAGGCAGGGGAGTCAGACTAACTGAAGCTTTCTTT. V and J are TRBV3-1 (or the pseudogene TRBV3-2) and TRBJ1-1; D possibly corresponds to TRBD1 (6 bases). V lost 1 base, J lost 5 bases, and 17 bases lay in between. This CDR3 has 16 amino acids. CDR1 LGHDT and CDR2 YNNKEL come from the germline V gene (reference sequence).

The genes are TRBV6-1 and TRBJ2-3; 8 bases fit TRBD1. V trimming: 4 bases; J trimming: 2 bases; junction bases outside the gene matches: 14. The CDR3 length is 18 residues. Germline assignment: CDR1 MNHNS and CDR2 SASEGT. CDR3 region: CASSAFSAGTGSTDTQYF. As DNA, the CDR3 is TGTGCCAGCAGTGCTTTCTCGGCCGGGACAGGATCCACAGATACGCAGTATTTT.

V gene TRBV6-5 combines with J gene TRBJ1-6; D is unclear. V was clipped by 4 bases and J by 0 bases, with 7 bases between them. CDR1 and CDR2 from the germline V gene are MNHEY and SVGAGI. CDR3 length: 15 residues. The CDR3 loop is CASSSLSSYNSPLHF. The CDR3, as DNA: TGTGCCAGCAGTTCGTTGAGCTCCTATAATTCACCCCTCCACTTT.

The chain links TRBV27 to TRBJ1-2, with TRBD1 identical over 7 bases. CDR1 and CDR2 from the germline V gene are MNHEY and SMNVEV (reference sequence). With V trimmed by 4 bases and J by 0 bases, 2 bases remained unmatched. This CDR3 contains 14 residues. Here the CDR3 reads CASSYTGANYGYTF. The CDR3 DNA reads TGTGCCAGCAGTTATACAGGGGCTAACTATGGCTACACCTTC.

The chain links TRBV9 to TRBJ1-1; D gene uncertain. V was shortened by 7 bases and J by 0 bases, with 25 bases between the two germline ends. Germline V lookup: CDR1 SGDLS, CDR2 YYNGEE. The CDR3 runs to 18 residues. The chain's CDR3 is CASSFIPLWQSMNTEAFF. CDR3 DNA: TGTGCCAGCTCGTTTATCCCCTTATGGCAGTCCATGAACACTGAAGCTTTCTTT.

This chain connects TRBV10-3 to TRBJ2-3, with 8 bases lining up with TRBD2. Trimming at V came to 4 bases and at J to 4 bases, leaving 4 bases not matched to a gene. The CDR3 spans 14 residues. CDR1 is ENHRY, CDR2 SYGVKD, per germline. CDR3 DNA: TGTGCCATCAGTGGTAGCGGGGCGGCAGATACGCAGTATTTT. Translating gives CAISGSGAADTQYF.

The CDR3 DNA reads TGTGCCAGCAGCTTGGCCGGGACAGCTATATATAATTCACCCCTCCACTTT. Amino acids: CASSLAGTAIYNSPLHF. The V gene is TRBV7-9, the J gene TRBJ1-6; 7 nucleotides align to TRBD1. Germline V CDR1 and CDR2: SEHNR, FQNEAQ (reference sequence). This CDR3 has 17 amino acids. J was trimmed by 4 bases and V by 3 bases; bases with no gene match: 9.

The chain joins TRBV7-9 to TRBJ2-2; 12 nucleotides match TRBD1. Germline loops: CDR1 SEHNR, CDR2 FQNEAQ (reference sequence). V was clipped by 3 bases and J by 5 bases; unmatched bases: 10. The CDR3 has 18 residues. The CDR3 reads CASSLRGPGQGATGELFF. CDR3 DNA sequence: TGTGCCAGCAGCTTGAGAGGTCCGGGACAGGGGGCTACCGGGGAGCTGTTTTTT.

The rearrangement joins TRBV18 to TRBJ2-2; maybe TRBD2 (7 bases). Germline V lookup: CDR1 KGHSH, CDR2 LQKENI. Trimming stripped 2 bases from V and 2 bases from J, with 33 bases between. The CDR3 extends over 23 amino acids. CDR3 region: CASSPGLGGGVSSFDPNTGELFF. As DNA, the CDR3 is TGTGCCAGCTCACCAGGCCTTGGCGGGGGCGTCTCTTCTTTTGACCCAAACACCGGGGAGCTGTTTTTT.

The chain joins TRBV5-8 to TRBJ1-2; 9 nucleotides agree with TRBD1. This CDR3 is built from 13 residues. After removal of 4 bases from V and 8 bases from J, the junction contained 6 bases not matched to a gene. Germline V lookup: CDR1 SGHTS, CDR2 YDEGEE. CDR3 DNA sequence: TGTGCCAGCAGCATACAGGGGGCCGGAGGCTACACCTTC. Amino acid sequence: CASSIQGAGGYTF.

This clone was seen a few times. This chain connects TRBV5-5 to TRBJ1-1; TRBD1 matches at 9 bases. V was clipped by 2 bases and J by 1 base; unmatched bases: 15. CDR1 and CDR2 from the germline V gene are SGHKS and YYEKEE (reference sequence). The CDR3 has 19 residues. The CDR3 DNA follows: TGTGCCAGCAGCTTTGGGACAGGGAAAGGGGGATCCAGGAACACTGAAGCTTTCTTT. Amino acids: CASSFGTGKGGSRNTEAFF.

The chain recombines TRBV19 with TRBJ1-1, with D uncertain. This CDR3 comprises 14 residues. Trimming stripped 3 bases from V and 4 bases from J, with 12 bases between. Germline-derived CDR1 and CDR2 are LNHDA and SQIVND (reference sequence). CDR3 bases: TGTGCCAGTAGTATGGTGCCCCGAGGCACTGAAGCTTTCTTT. Translation gives CASSMVPRGTEAFF.